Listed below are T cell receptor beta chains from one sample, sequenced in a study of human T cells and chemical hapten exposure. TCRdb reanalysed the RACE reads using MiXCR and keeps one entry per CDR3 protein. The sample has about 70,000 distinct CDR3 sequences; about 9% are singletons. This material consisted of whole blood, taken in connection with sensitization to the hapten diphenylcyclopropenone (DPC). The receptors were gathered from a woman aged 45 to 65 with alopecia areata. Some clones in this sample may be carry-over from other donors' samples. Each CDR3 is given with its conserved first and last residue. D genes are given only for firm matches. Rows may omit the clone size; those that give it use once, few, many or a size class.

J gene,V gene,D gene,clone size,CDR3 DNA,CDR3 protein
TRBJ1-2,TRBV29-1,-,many,TGCAGCGTTGAAGAGGGCCCCGGGACCGCGGAAGGCTACACCTTC,CSVEEGPGTAEGYTF
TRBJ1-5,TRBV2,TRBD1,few,TGTGCCAGCAGTGGGGACAGGGGGCAAAATAGCAATCAGCCCCAGCATTTT,CASSGDRGQNSNQPQHF
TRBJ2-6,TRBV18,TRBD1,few,TGTGCCAGCTCTTCCGGGACAGGGGGCACTGGGGCCAACGTCCTGACTTTC,CASSSGTGGTGANVLTF
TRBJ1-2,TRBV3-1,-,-,TGTGCCAGCAGCCAAGGTGGTACACGAAACTATGGCTACACCTTC,CASSQGGTRNYGYTF
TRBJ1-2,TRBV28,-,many,TGTGCCAGCAGTCTTGCTGTGGACAGAAACTATGGCTACACCTTC,CASSLAVDRNYGYTF
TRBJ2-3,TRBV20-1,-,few,TGCAGTGCTGCCGGGCGGGATACGCAGTATTTT,CSAAGRDTQYF
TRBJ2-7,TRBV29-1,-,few,TGCAGCGTTCTTACAGGGCCGGGGGAGCAGTACTTC,CSVLTGPGEQYF
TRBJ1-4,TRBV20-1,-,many,TGCAGTGCTAGATCAGTTGCGGGGACACATAATGAAAAACTGTTTTTT,CSARSVAGTHNEKLFF
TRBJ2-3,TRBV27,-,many,TGTGCCAGCAGTTTCCAACGTCGGCTGGCGGGCCTCACAGATACGCAGTATTTT,CASSFQRRLAGLTDTQYF
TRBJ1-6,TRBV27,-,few,TGTGCCAGCTCCCCCGGGGTCGAGAATTCACCCCTCCACTTT,CASSPGVENSPLHF
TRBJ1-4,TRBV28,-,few,TGTGCCAGCAGTTTACGGACTGATGAGATTAATGAAAAACTGTTTTTT,CASSLRTDEINEKLFF
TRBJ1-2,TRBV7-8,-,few,TGTGCCAGCAGCCCTCAGGGGCGAAGCTCTACTAACTATGGCTACACCTTC,CASSPQGRSSTNYGYTF
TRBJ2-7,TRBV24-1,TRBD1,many,TGTGCCACCAGTGATTCTGACAGGGGGCAATCCTACGAGCAGTACTTC,CATSDSDRGQSYEQYF
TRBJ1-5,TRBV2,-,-,TGTGCCAGCAGTGGCGAGAGACAGCCCCAGCATTTT,CASSGERQPQHF
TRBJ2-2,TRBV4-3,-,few,TGCGCCAGCAGCCAAGATCCATCGGGGGTACTCACCGGGGAGCTGTTTTTT,CASSQDPSGVLTGELFF
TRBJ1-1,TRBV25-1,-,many,TGTGCCAGCAGCGCTTTGGGGGCCACCGACGCTGAAGCTTTCTTT,CASSALGATDAEAFF
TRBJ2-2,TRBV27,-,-,TGTGCCAGCAGCCGGCCTGGGATCGGGGAGCTGTTTTTT,CASSRPGIGELFF
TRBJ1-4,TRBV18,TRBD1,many,TGTGCCAGCTCAGGATTGCGGACAGGGGTGGAAAAACTGTTTTTT,CASSGLRTGVEKLFF
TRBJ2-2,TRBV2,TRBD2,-,TGTGCCAGCAGTGGGCTAGCGGGAGAACTCGGGGAGCTGTTTTTT,CASSGLAGELGELFF
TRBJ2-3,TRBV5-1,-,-,TGCGCCAGCAGCTTGGGGTTTGTCACAGATACGCAGTATTTT,CASSLGFVTDTQYF